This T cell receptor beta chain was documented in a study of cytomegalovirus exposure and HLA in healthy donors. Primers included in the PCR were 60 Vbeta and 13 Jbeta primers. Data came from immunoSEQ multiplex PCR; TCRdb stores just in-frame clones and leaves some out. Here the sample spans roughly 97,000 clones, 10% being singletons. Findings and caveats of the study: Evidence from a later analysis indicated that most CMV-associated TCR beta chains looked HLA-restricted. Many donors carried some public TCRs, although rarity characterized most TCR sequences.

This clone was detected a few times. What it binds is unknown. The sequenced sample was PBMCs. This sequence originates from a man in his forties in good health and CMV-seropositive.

CDR3 sequence reads: CASSLIGLAGDEQYF. DNA for the CDR3: TGTGCCAGCAGCCTTATAGGACTAGCGGGAGACGAGCAGTACTTC. The V gene is TRBV7-3, the J gene TRBJ2-7; 13 nucleotides agree with TRBD2. Trimming at V came to 5 bases and at J to 5 bases, leaving 6 bases not matched to a gene. Germline V gene sequence: CDR1 SGHTA, CDR2 FQGTGA. The CDR3 covers 15 residues.